One T cell receptor beta chain is described in this entry. Its specificity is unknown. The entry originates in a study of identical twins. TCRdb independently ran MiXCR on the 5' RACE reads; one entry per CDR3 protein. Among 310,000 or so distinct CDR3 sequences, roughly 8.6% were seen once, and the ten largest hold approximately 2%. Broader study findings: With beta out-of-frame sequences, excess sharing by twins was weaker.

Healthy Caucasians supplied all donations. This same sample was also taken into another study, of yellow fever vaccine responses in identical twins.

This TCR came from a woman aged 18-29 years in good health. The sequenced sample consisted of memory (CD45RO+) T cells sorted from blood.

CDR3 protein: CASSEGGRGNEQYV. In DNA, the CDR3 is TGCGCCAGCAGTGAAGGGGGTCGGGGTAACGAGCAGTACGTC. This chain joins TRBV10-2 and TRBJ2-7; tentatively, D is TRBD1 (6 bases). Germline V gene lookup returns CDR1 WSHSY and CDR2 SAAADI. V dropped 3 bases and J dropped 5 bases, with 14 bases sitting between them. The length of the CDR3 is 14 residues.